These 13 T cell receptor beta chains were all obtained from the same sample, sequenced in a study of T cell responses to AZD1222 COVID-19 vaccine. TCRdb keeps only in-frame clones here, not all; method: immunoSEQ multiplex PCR. The data show 100,000 to 150,000 clones, roughly nine tenths seen once. This material consisted of peripheral blood, taken on day 0 of AZD1222 vaccination. The source of these receptors is an adult in good health.

This clone appeared once. The rearrangement joins TRBV24-1 to TRBJ2-2; D unresolved. V lost 4 bases to trimming and J lost 2 bases, with 4 bases between them. CDR3 size: 13 residues. Germline V gives CDR1 KGHDR, CDR2 SFDVKD. In nucleotides, the CDR3 is TGTGCCACCAGTGACCCCAACACCGGGGAGCTGTTTTTT. It codes for CATSDPNTGELFF.

The chain has TRBV7-9 and TRBJ2-5; D uncertain. V lost 6 bases to trimming and J lost 0 bases, with 17 bases between them. The CDR3 contains 16 residues. Germline CDR1 SEHNR, CDR2 FQNEAQ (reference sequence). For the CDR3, the DNA is TGTGCCAGCAGAAATACCCTGGTATCCTACCAAGAGACCCAGTACTTC. Amino acid sequence: CASRNTLVSYQETQYF.

This chain joins TRBV13 and TRBJ2-3; the D gene is possibly TRBD1 (6 bases). The V end lost 4 bases, the J end lost 2 bases, and 13 bases lay between the germline ends. The CDR3 is 15 residues long. Germline assignment: CDR1 PRHDT and CDR2 FYEKMQ (reference sequence). For the CDR3, the DNA is TGTGCCAGCAGCTCCCTAACAGGGCCCACAGATACGCAGTATTTT. As protein: CASSSLTGPTDTQYF.

This chain joins TRBV27 and TRBJ2-7; perhaps TRBD1 as D (7 bases). With 3 bases removed from V and 7 bases from J, the gap between germline ends came to 19 bases. Germline CDR1 and CDR2: MNHEY and SMNVEV (reference sequence). The CDR3 length is 15 residues. CDR3 sequence (DNA): TGTGCCAGCAGTTTGGAGGGGGCGAAGTCTAGGGAGCAGTACTTC. Its translation: CASSLEGAKSREQYF.

The chain uses TRBV30 and TRBJ2-1, with TRBD2 as a possible D gene (6 bases). V was shortened by 0 bases and J by 6 bases, with 15 bases between the two germline ends. Germline V gene data show CDR1 as GTSNPN and CDR2 as SVGIG (reference sequence). The CDR3 covers 15 residues. The chain's CDR3 is CAWSVHGSTVNEQFF. The CDR3 DNA reads as TGTGCCTGGAGTGTACACGGGAGCACAGTCAATGAGCAGTTCTTC.

The chain links TRBV9 to TRBJ1-2; TRBD1 matches 7 bases. The germline gives CDR1 SGDLS, CDR2 YYNGEE. V lost 0 bases, J lost 4 bases, and 9 bases stayed unmatched. The CDR3 loop spans 16 amino acids. Written as DNA, the CDR3 is TGTGCCAGCAGCGTAGGGGGGGGACAGAACACCTATGGCTACACCTTC. Translated, it gives CASSVGGGQNTYGYTF.

The gene calls are TRBV4-1 and TRBJ1-2, with D unclear. Germline lookup yields CDR1 MGHRA and CDR2 YSYEKL. This CDR3 comprises 17 residues. Trimming stripped 2 bases from V and 4 bases from J, with 20 bases between. The CDR3 nucleotides read TGCGCCAGCAGCCAAACCCCCCGAGGTCCGGGCGGCTATGGCTACACCTTC. Its translation is CASSQTPRGPGGYGYTF.

The CDR3 protein is CSVAQASDSPLHF. Here the CDR3 DNA reads TGCAGCGTTGCGCAGGCTTCTGACTCACCCCTCCACTTT. The rearrangement links TRBV29-1 to TRBJ1-6; no clear D. This CDR3 comprises 13 residues. The germline V and J ends were trimmed by 4 bases and 10 bases, with 14 bases remaining between them. Germline values: CDR1 SQVTM, CDR2 ANQGSEA. Full variable domain (missing parts from reference TRBV29-1 and TRBJ1-6): SAVISQKPSRDICQRGTSLTIQCQVDSQVTMMFWYRQQPGQSLTLIATANQGSEATYESGFVIDKFPISRPNLTFSTLTVSNMSPEDSSIYLCSVAQASDSPLHFGNGTRLTVT.

This clone is medium-sized by share. The chain is built from TRBV6-1 and TRBJ2-2; no clear D. CDR1 MNHNS and CDR2 SASEGT come from the germline V gene. V was shortened by 6 bases and J by 6 bases, with 11 bases between the two germline ends. The CDR3 length is 13 residues. The CDR3 DNA follows: TGTGCCAGCAGCCCCGGAGATGCCGGGGAGCTGTTTTTT. This translates into CASSPGDAGELFF.

A remark on this clone: Its ends do not fully match the called genes, so a read error is possible. V is TRBV5-1 and J is TRBJ2-4; 7 bases are shared with TRBD1. The CDR3 consists of 11 residues. The germline V gene has CDR1 SGHRS and CDR2 YFSETQ. The CDR3 loop is CASSSQGPKGF. The CDR3 DNA reads as TGCGCCAGCAGCTCACAGGGGCCCAAGGGCTTC.

A few counts support this clone. The CDR3 here is CAWTPWGGTYEQYF. As DNA, the CDR3 is TGTGCCTGGACCCCCTGGGGCGGAACCTACGAGCAGTACTTC. The chain joins TRBV30 to TRBJ2-7, with D possibly matching TRBD1 (5 bases). CDR1 and CDR2 (germline): GTSNPN, SVGIG (reference sequence). Trimming stripped 4 bases from V and 2 bases from J, with 15 bases between. This CDR3 region has 14 residues.

The V and J genes are TRBV18 and TRBJ1-6, with 7 positions matching TRBD1. Germline CDR1 is KGHSH and CDR2 is LQKENI. The ends lost 2 bases at V and 13 bases at J; junction bases unmatched: 8. This CDR3 is 14 amino acids long. CDR3 bases: TGTGCCAGCTCACCAGGAGAGACAGGGACCCCCCTCCACTTT. Its translation: CASSPGETGTPLHF. Drawing the rest from reference TRBV18 and TRBJ1-6, the complete variable domain is NAGVMQNPRHLVRRRGQEARLRCSPMKGHSHVYWYRQLPEEGLKFMVYLQKENIIDESGMPKERFSAEFPKEGPSILRIQQVVRGDSAAYFCASSPGETGTPLHFGNGTRLTVT.

The chain combines TRBV9 with TRBJ2-3; TRBD2 agrees at 7 bases. Germline CDR1 and CDR2: SGDLS and YYNGEE. The CDR3 has 15 residues. V gave up 4 bases and J gave up 2 bases; unmatched junction bases: 7. The CDR3 loop is CASSFRGRSTDTQYF. CDR3 bases: TGTGCCAGCAGCTTCCGCGGGAGATCCACAGATACGCAGTATTTT. The whole variable domain, remainder taken from reference TRBV9 and TRBJ2-3, is DSGVTQTPKHLITATGQRVTLRCSPRSGDLSVYWYQQSLDQGLQFLIQYYNGEERAKGNILERFSAQQFPDLHSELNLSSLELGDSALYFCASSFRGRSTDTQYFGPGTRLTVL.